This TCR beta chain is drawn from a study of CD8 T cells in ankylosing spondylitis. V shed 7 bases and J 4 bases; nucleotides not matched to a gene: 6. CDR3 length equals 13 residues. Quantitative 5'-RACE with molecular barcodes produced the TCR beta libraries. TCRdb redid the calling of the 5' RACE reads with MiXCR, one entry per CDR3 protein. The table records about 360,000 distinct CDR3 sequences, 20% of them present only once. Concerning this clonotype: As yet, its antigen is unknown.

Whole-study findings and limits: Seemingly characteristic of ankylosing spondylitis blood was a TCR beta motif consisting of eight highly homologous variants. Relatively scarce in peripheral blood, disease-linked clones were CD8+. Reportedly, matched ankylosing spondylitis synovial fluid was significantly enriched for disease-linked clones.

The TCR was taken from a male donor with ankylosing spondylitis or in good health (not recorded which). Material: blood, either unsorted or a sorted T cell fraction (not recorded which). V usage is TRBV12-3 or TRBV12-4 and J usage is TRBJ1-1; 7 bases map to TRBD1. The CDR3 here is CASIAQGSTEAFF. The CDR3 bases are TGTGCCAGCATTGCACAGGGGTCCACTGAAGCTTTCTTT.